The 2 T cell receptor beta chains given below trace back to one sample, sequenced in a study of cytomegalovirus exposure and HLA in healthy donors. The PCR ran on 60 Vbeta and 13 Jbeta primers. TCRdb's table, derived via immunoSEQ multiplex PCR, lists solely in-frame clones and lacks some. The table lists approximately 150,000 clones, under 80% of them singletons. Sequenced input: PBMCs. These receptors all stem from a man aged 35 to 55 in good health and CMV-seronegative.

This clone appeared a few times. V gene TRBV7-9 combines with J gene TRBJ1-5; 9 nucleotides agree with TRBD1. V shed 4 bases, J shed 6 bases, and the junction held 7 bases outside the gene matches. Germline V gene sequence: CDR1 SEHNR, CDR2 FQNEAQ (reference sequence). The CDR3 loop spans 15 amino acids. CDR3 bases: TGTGCCAGCAGCTCAGGACAGGGGAGGGCTCAGCCCCAGCATTTT. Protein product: CASSSGQGRAQPQHF.

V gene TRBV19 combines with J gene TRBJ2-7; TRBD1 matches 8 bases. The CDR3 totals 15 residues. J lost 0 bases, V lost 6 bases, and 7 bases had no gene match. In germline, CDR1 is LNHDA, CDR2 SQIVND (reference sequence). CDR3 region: CASSPGQGPSYEQYF. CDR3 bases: TGTGCCAGTAGCCCAGGACAGGGTCCCTCCTACGAGCAGTACTTC.